The 14 T cell receptor beta chains below come from one sample, sequenced in a study of T cells in Graves' hyperthyroidism and ophthalmopathy. RNA transcripts gave rise to amplified TCR beta CDR3 regions. TCR CDR3 regions were first amplified by RT-PCR with HTBI primers. TCRdb fed the multiplex PCR reads into MiXCR, producing one record per CDR3 protein. The sample shows some 350,000 distinct CDR3 sequences, roughly 25% of them seen only once. The sequencing input was blood. Source of these receptors: a man in his fifties with Graves' hyperthyroidism.

This clonotype was recorded many times. The chain employs TRBV20-1 and TRBJ2-1, with D tentatively TRBD2 (5 bases). V was cut by 4 bases and J by 6 bases, with 19 bases left in between. The germline CDR1 and CDR2 sequences are DFQATT and SNEGSKA (reference sequence). The CDR3 covers 15 residues. The CDR3 coding sequence is TGCAGTGCTACAAAAGCACAGCGGTCAGGCAATGAGCAGTTCTTC. It encodes CSATKAQRSGNEQFF.

This clonotype showed up just a few times. V usage is TRBV11-3 and J usage is TRBJ2-1, with 8 bases matching TRBD1. Germline V gives CDR1 SGHNT, CDR2 YENEEA. CDR3 length equals 13 residues. V shed 2 bases and J 8 bases; nucleotides not matched to a gene: 2. The CDR3 protein is CASSLTDRDEQFF. The CDR3 DNA reads as TGTGCCAGCAGCTTAACGGACAGGGATGAGCAGTTCTTC.

Ten or more counts support this clonotype. V and J are TRBV12-3 or TRBV12-4 and TRBJ2-3; D not certain. This CDR3 is built from 12 residues. V gave up 6 bases and J gave up 4 bases, with 8 bases separating them. CDR3 DNA: TGTGCCAGCAGACTACTCTCAGATACGCAGTATTTT. Residues: CASRLLSDTQYF.

This clonotype occurred a few times. J is TRBJ2-7 and V is TRBV6-1, with 7 bases matching TRBD2. The CDR3 contains 16 residues. Unmatched junction bases numbered 10, after V lost 2 bases and J lost 3 bases. Germline V CDR1 and CDR2: MNHNS, SASEGT. CDR3 coding DNA: TGTGCCAGCAGTGAATTGGGAGGGCCTTTCGTCTACGAGCAGTACTTC. Amino acids: CASSELGGPFVYEQYF.

This clonotype was picked up many times. The rearrangement uses TRBV20-1 and TRBJ2-7, with 14 bases aligning to TRBD2. Germline CDR1 is DFQATT and CDR2 is SNEGSKA (reference sequence). The CDR3 covers 15 residues. J was trimmed by 2 bases and V by 5 bases; bases with no gene match: 5. The CDR3 bases are TGCAGTGCTGGGGGACTAGCGGGAGCTACCTACGAGCAGTACTTC. Its protein product is CSAGGLAGATYEQYF.

This clonotype appeared a few times. The chain is built from TRBV10-2 and TRBJ2-7; TRBD1 matches 10 bases. The V gene end was trimmed by 8 bases and the J gene end by 4 bases; junction bases not matched to a gene: 5. This CDR3 comprises 13 residues. Germline assignment: CDR1 WSHSY and CDR2 SAAADI. The DNA of the CDR3 is TGCGCCAGCCTGGACAGGGGGAGGTACGAGCAGTACTTC. Its translation: CASLDRGRYEQYF.

This clonotype was detected a few times. The chain is built from TRBV28 and TRBJ1-5; D is perhaps TRBD1 (6 bases). Between the trimmed V and J ends, which lost 7 bases and 9 bases, there was a span of 19 bases. Germline V gene sequence: CDR1 MDHEN, CDR2 SYDVKM. The CDR3 extends over 14 amino acids. CDR3 amino acids: CASTEQGRLRPQHF. The CDR3 DNA follows: TGTGCCAGCACCGAACAGGGCCGCCTTCGGCCCCAGCATTTT.

This clonotype was counted ten times or more. CDR3 protein: CAISVREGETQYF. The CDR3 nucleotides are TGTGCCATCAGTGTACGGGAGGGAGAGACCCAGTACTTC. The chain recombines TRBV10-3 with TRBJ2-5, with TRBD2 matching 8 bases. Germline V gives CDR1 ENHRY, CDR2 SYGVKD. V trimming: 4 bases; J trimming: 4 bases; junction bases outside the gene matches: 2. The CDR3 runs 13 residues.

In this sample, this clonotype turned up a few times. This sequence joins TRBV7-9 and TRBJ1-5, with D unresolved. Trimming cost V 4 bases and J 6 bases, with 13 bases left between them. CDR1 and CDR2 from the germline V gene are SEHNR and FQNEAQ (reference sequence). The CDR3 contains 14 residues. The CDR3 nucleotides are TGTGCCAGCAGCTCCCCTGACGGGAGTCAGCCCCAGCATTTT. It translates to CASSSPDGSQPQHF.

V gene TRBV6-1 combines with J gene TRBJ1-1; 12 nucleotides align to TRBD1. CDR1 and CDR2 (germline): MNHNS, SASEGT. After removal of 2 bases from V and 0 bases from J, the junction contained 1 base not matched to a gene. This CDR3 is built from 16 residues. CDR3 sequence (DNA): TGTGCCAGCAGTGAATGGGACAGGGGGCTGAACACTGAAGCTTTCTTT. Translated, it gives CASSEWDRGLNTEAFF.

This clonotype was seen at least ten times. J is TRBJ2-1 and V is TRBV18, with no clear D. With 3 bases removed from V and 10 bases from J, the gap between germline ends came to 13 bases. CDR3 size: 13 residues. Germline CDR1 and CDR2: KGHSH and LQKENI. This CDR3 is CASSPSLQVEQFF. The CDR3 nucleotides read TGTGCCAGCTCACCGAGTCTGCAAGTAGAGCAGTTCTTC.

As concerns this clonotype: At one of its ends the junction is not consistent with the germline gene, which may arise from a read error. The rearrangement links TRBV5-1 to TRBJ1-1, with a weak D call TRBD1 (6 bases). Germline CDR1 and CDR2: SGHRS and YFSETQ. This CDR3 is 15 amino acids long. The CDR3 loop reads CASSITGPQNTAAFF. In DNA form, the CDR3 reads TGCGCCAGCAGCATAACAGGGCCACAGAACACTGCAGCTTTCTTT.

The CDR3 spells CAWSQGGPGNQPQHF. In DNA, the CDR3 is TGTGCCTGGAGTCAAGGGGGGCCTGGCAATCAGCCCCAGCATTTT. The chain combines TRBV30 with TRBJ1-5; the D gene is possibly TRBD1 (6 bases). The CDR3 consists of 15 residues. Germline V gene lookup returns CDR1 GTSNPN and CDR2 SVGIG (reference sequence). V shed 2 bases and J shed 2 bases, with 13 bases lying between them.

This clonotype was seen only a few times. V gene TRBV5-1 combines with J gene TRBJ1-6, with 8 bases aligning to TRBD1. The germline V gene encodes CDR1 SGHRS and CDR2 YFSETQ. V lost 0 bases, J lost 6 bases, and 5 bases stayed unmatched. The CDR3 is 16 residues long. CDR3 in amino acids: CASSLGRGLANSPLHF. Written as DNA, the CDR3 is TGCGCCAGCAGCTTGGGCAGGGGGCTGGCTAATTCACCCCTCCACTTT.